Each of the 27 T cell receptor beta chains below was sequenced from the same sample in a study of shared clonotypes between healthy human individuals. Naivety among CD8 cells was defined by CD45RO negativity and positive CCR7 selection, thereby excluding terminally differentiated effector memory CD45RA+ cells. Data came from immunoSEQ multiplex PCR; TCRdb stores just in-frame clones and leaves some out. Of roughly 850,000 clones in the sample, approximately 97% were seen once. The sequenced sample was naive CD8+ T cells sorted from blood. These receptor sequences come from a man under 40 in good health.

V and J are TRBV9 and TRBJ2-1, with unresolved D. The CDR3 runs 12 residues. Trimming pared 3 bases from V and 6 bases from J, leaving 7 bases between. Germline assignment: CDR1 SGDLS and CDR2 YYNGEE. CDR3 protein: CASSADPNEQFF. The DNA for the CDR3 is TGTGCCAGCAGCGCCGACCCCAATGAGCAGTTCTTC.

The chain carries TRBV10-3 and TRBJ2-1; TRBD2 agrees at 11 bases. The V and J ends lost 5 bases and 8 bases, in that order; junction bases with no gene match: 5. The CDR3 contains 14 residues. CDR1 ENHRY and CDR2 SYGVKD come from the germline V gene. The chain's CDR3 is CAISIAGGRDEQFF. CDR3 coding DNA: TGTGCCATCAGTATAGCGGGAGGGCGAGATGAGCAGTTCTTC.

About this clone itself: The sample contains more than one DNA sequence encoding this CDR3. This sequence joins TRBV9 and TRBJ1-2; possible D gene TRBD1, 5 bases. The CDR3 consists of 12 residues. Germline V gives CDR1 SGDLS, CDR2 YYNGEE. Trimming removed 10 bases at V and 3 bases at J, with 13 bases between. For the CDR3, the DNA is TGTGCCTCACGCCAGGGATACTATGGCTACACCTTC. Translated, it gives CASRQGYYGYTF.

V gene TRBV10-3 combines with J gene TRBJ2-1; 7 positions match TRBD1. V lost 5 bases and J lost 0; bases outside the gene matches: 4. The germline V gene encodes CDR1 ENHRY and CDR2 SYGVKD. The CDR3 is 15 amino acids. The CDR3 loop is CAISPAGGSYNEQFF. The CDR3 region has the DNA TGTGCCATCAGTCCAGCAGGGGGCTCCTACAATGAGCAGTTCTTC.

The chain recombines TRBV13 with TRBJ2-7; D is unresolved. CDR1 and CDR2 (germline): PRHDT, FYEKMQ (reference sequence). This CDR3 spans 13 amino acids. Trimming stripped 1 base from V and 7 bases from J, with 11 bases between. CDR3 residues: CASSLEQTREQYF. The CDR3 coding sequence is TGTGCCAGCAGCTTAGAACAGACTCGGGAGCAGTACTTC.

The chain couples TRBV18 to TRBJ2-7; perhaps TRBD2 as D (6 bases). This CDR3 comprises 15 residues. V was trimmed by 2 bases and J by 6 bases, leaving 17 bases between them. The germline V gene has CDR1 KGHSH and CDR2 LQKENI. The DNA for the CDR3 is TGTGCCAGCTCACCAGAAGGCGGGAATATGTTCGAGCAGTACTTC. It yields the protein CASSPEGGNMFEQYF. Together with reference TRBV18 and TRBJ2-7, the CDR3 gives the full variable domain: NAGVMQNPRHLVRRRGQEARLRCSPMKGHSHVYWYRQLPEEGLKFMVYLQKENIIDESGMPKERFSAEFPKEGPSILRIQQVVRGDSAAYFCASSPEGGNMFEQYFGPGTRLTVT.

As to this clone: The sample holds other DNA sequences that translate to the same CDR3. The J gene is TRBJ2-7, the V gene TRBV27; TRBD2 agrees at 7 bases. This CDR3 contains 12 residues. CDR1 is MNHEY and CDR2 is SMNVEV in the germline V gene (reference sequence). Unmatched junction bases numbered 1, after V lost 5 bases and J lost 3 bases. The CDR3 sequence: CASSTGGYEQYF. The CDR3 nucleotides read TGTGCCAGCAGTACGGGGGGCTACGAGCAGTACTTC.

The rearrangement joins TRBV7-9 to TRBJ2-7, with 8 bases fitting TRBD2. This CDR3 region has 14 residues. V was clipped by 7 bases and J by 4 bases; unmatched bases: 9. Germline CDR1 is SEHNR and CDR2 is FQNEAQ (reference sequence). The CDR3 DNA sequence: TGTGCCAGCATCCAGAGCGGGAGCGGGTACGAGCAGTACTTC. It translates to CASIQSGSGYEQYF.

This chain joins TRBV27 and TRBJ2-7, with TRBD2 identical over 8 bases. The V gene's germline CDR1 is MNHEY and CDR2 SMNVEV (reference sequence). J was trimmed by 6 bases and V by 6 bases; bases with no gene match: 16. This CDR3 spans 16 amino acids. CDR3 amino acids: CASSPHVTSVRSEQYF. The CDR3 DNA follows: TGTGCCAGCAGCCCCCACGTGACTAGCGTGCGATCCGAGCAGTACTTC.

The chain uses TRBV2 and TRBJ2-5; D not certain. In germline, CDR1 is SNHLY, CDR2 FYNNEI. V lost 7 bases, J lost 5 bases, and 17 bases lay in between. The CDR3 has 14 residues. The CDR3 DNA reads as TGTGCCAGCACCGAAGGGCCCCCGTTCGAGACCCAGTACTTC. Translating gives CASTEGPPFETQYF. Full variable domain (remainder filled in from reference TRBV2 and TRBJ2-5): EPEVTQTPSHQVTQMGQEVILRCVPISNHLYFYWYRQILGQKVEFLVSFYNNEISEKSEIFDDQFSVERPDGSNFTLKIRSTKLEDSAMYFCASTEGPPFETQYFGPGTRLLVL.

The chain employs TRBV7-2 and TRBJ2-5; D possibly uses TRBD1 or TRBD2 (6 bases each). The CDR3 has 15 residues. CDR1 and CDR2 (germline): SGHTA, FQGNSA. Trimming cost V 1 base and J 5 bases, with 14 bases left between them. The CDR3 here is CASSLVLGAGETQYF. CDR3 nucleotide sequence: TGTGCCAGCAGCTTAGTCCTGGGGGCGGGGGAGACCCAGTACTTC.

The chain combines TRBV4-3 with TRBJ1-2, with D unresolved. The germline V and J ends were trimmed by 1 base and 1 base, with 7 bases remaining between them. The germline gives CDR1 LGHNA, CDR2 YSLEER. The CDR3 is 14 amino acids. This CDR3 reads CASSQVLGNYGYTF. CDR3 nucleotide sequence: TGCGCCAGCAGCCAAGTGCTAGGTAACTATGGCTACACCTTC.

The genes are TRBV5-6 and TRBJ2-2; 8 nucleotides match TRBD1. CDR1 SGHDT and CDR2 YYEEEE come from the germline V gene. CDR3 length equals 15 residues. Germline trimming cut 3 bases from V and 3 bases from J; bases unmatched to any gene: 4. The CDR3 bases are TGTGCCAGCAGCTCGACAGGGGATTACACCGGGGAGCTGTTTTTT. Protein product: CASSSTGDYTGELFF. The variable domain in full, with the rest retrieved from reference TRBV5-6 and TRBJ2-2, is DAGVTQSPTHLIKTRGQQVTLRCSPKSGHDTVSWYQQALGQGPQFIFQYYEEEERQRGNFPDRFSGHQFPNYSSELNVNALLLGDSALYLCASSSTGDYTGELFFGEGSRLTVL.

This chain links TRBV10-3 with TRBJ2-1; 11 bases are a match to TRBD2. Germline CDR1 is ENHRY and CDR2 is SYGVKD. With V trimmed by 4 bases and J by 7 bases, 12 bases remained unmatched. The CDR3 sequence is 17 residues long. CDR3 bases: TGTGCCATCAGTGGAGATTTAGCGGGAGGGAGGGTGAATGAGCAGTTCTTC. Its protein is CAISGDLAGGRVNEQFF.

The rearrangement uses TRBV4-1 and TRBJ2-1; 15 bases map to TRBD2. CDR3 size: 16 residues. CDR1 is MGHRA, CDR2 YSYEKL, per germline. The junction had 6 bases not matched to a gene; V was cut back by 0 bases and J by 12 bases. CDR3 amino acids: CASSQEGLAGGVAQFF. The CDR3 DNA reads TGCGCCAGCAGCCAAGAGGGACTAGCGGGAGGAGTGGCGCAGTTCTTC.

V and J are TRBV5-6 and TRBJ1-1; D remains ambiguous. Germline V CDR1 and CDR2: SGHDT, YYEEEE. V shed 2 bases and J shed 5 bases, with 16 bases lying between them. CDR3 length: 15 residues. The CDR3 region is CASSFTSSGWTEAFF. In DNA form, the CDR3 reads TGTGCCAGCAGCTTTACGTCGTCAGGATGGACTGAAGCTTTCTTT.

This sequence joins TRBV28 and TRBJ2-4; D gene unclear. The CDR3 consists of 15 residues. In germline, CDR1 is MDHEN, CDR2 SYDVKM. Trimming took off 4 bases at V and 1 base at J, with 11 bases between the two ends. The CDR3 spells CASSSVGSAKNIQYF. DNA of the CDR3: TGTGCCAGCAGTTCAGTGGGGTCGGCCAAAAACATTCAGTACTTC.

The chain is built from TRBV28 and TRBJ2-7; D not certain. V lost 1 base and J 2 bases, leaving 18 bases between the germline ends. The CDR3 loop spans 17 amino acids. The germline V gene encodes CDR1 MDHEN and CDR2 SYDVKM. The CDR3 spells CASSLSWSGGRTYEQYF. CDR3 nucleotides: TGTGCCAGCAGTTTATCGTGGAGTGGTGGCAGGACCTACGAGCAGTACTTC.

V usage is TRBV5-1 and J usage is TRBJ1-1; D may be TRBD1 (6 bases). V lost 4 bases and J 4 bases, leaving 17 bases between the germline ends. Germline loops: CDR1 SGHRS, CDR2 YFSETQ. CDR3 size: 15 residues. CDR3 DNA: TGCGCCAGCAGCCTCACTGGTAACAGGGTCACTGAAGCTTTCTTT. Encoded protein: CASSLTGNRVTEAFF.

CDR3 in DNA: TGCGCCAGCAGCTGGGGACAGGGGGTGGACAATGAGCAGTTCTTC. It codes for CASSWGQGVDNEQFF. The chain uses TRBV5-1 and TRBJ2-1, with 11 bases aligning to TRBD1. This CDR3 is 15 amino acids long. V gave up 3 bases and J gave up 5 bases; unmatched junction bases: 4. Germline V gives CDR1 SGHRS, CDR2 YFSETQ.

The chain couples TRBV27 to TRBJ2-7, with D unclear. Between the trimmed V and J ends, which lost 2 bases and 1 base, there was a span of 12 bases. This CDR3 region has 15 residues. From germline, CDR1 is MNHEY and CDR2 SMNVEV (reference sequence). This CDR3 is CASSLKGGESYEQYF. CDR3 coding DNA: TGTGCCAGCAGTTTAAAGGGTGGGGAATCCTACGAGCAGTACTTC.

The chain carries TRBV11-2 and TRBJ2-7; 9 bases align to TRBD1. In germline, CDR1 is SGHAT, CDR2 FQNNGV. This CDR3 is built from 16 residues. Trimming at V came to 4 bases and at J to 3 bases, leaving 10 bases not matched to a gene. CDR3 in amino acids: CASSSVGTGRYYEQYF. The CDR3 DNA reads TGTGCCAGCAGCTCCGTCGGGACAGGGAGGTACTACGAGCAGTACTTC.

The CDR3 is CASSLSLPEAANYGYTF. The CDR3 DNA sequence: TGCGCCAGCAGCTTGTCCCTCCCGGAAGCTGCTAACTATGGCTACACCTTC. The chain carries TRBV5-1 and TRBJ1-2, with unresolved D. V was trimmed by 1 base and J by 0 bases, leaving 16 bases between them. The CDR3 totals 17 residues. Germline CDR1 and CDR2: SGHRS and YFSETQ.

In its sample, this clone was seen many times. This chain joins TRBV18 and TRBJ2-5; D tentatively fits TRBD1 or TRBD2 (5 bases each). V dropped 0 bases and J dropped 2 bases, with 13 bases sitting between them. The CDR3 loop spans 16 amino acids. CDR1 and CDR2 (germline): KGHSH, LQKENI. In nucleotides, the CDR3 is TGTGCCAGCTCACCACCGGACGGGACGGCACAAGAGACCCAGTACTTC. The encoded protein is CASSPPDGTAQETQYF.

The chain uses TRBV10-3 and TRBJ2-3; 8 nucleotides align to TRBD1. This CDR3 has 15 residues. Germline V gives CDR1 ENHRY, CDR2 SYGVKD. The V segment lost 10 bases and the J segment 7 bases; nucleotides outside the gene matches: 16. The CDR3 coding sequence is TGTGCCAGCAGGACAGGGCCTCTGGGATTGAATACGCAGTATTTT. As protein: CASRTGPLGLNTQYF.

The DNA of the CDR3 is TGTGCCAGCAGCTTAGTTCTTTCGGAACAAGAGACCCAGTACTTC. This codes for CASSLVLSEQETQYF. The chain links TRBV11-2 to TRBJ2-5, with unresolved D. This CDR3 comprises 15 residues. Germline values: CDR1 SGHAT, CDR2 FQNNGV. Deletions cut 1 base from V and 2 bases from J, with 11 bases between.

The chain recombines TRBV30 with TRBJ1-1, with D possibly being TRBD1 (6 bases). This CDR3 is 12 amino acids long. Trimming cost V 2 bases and J 6 bases, with 10 bases left between them. Per germline, CDR1 GTSNPN and CDR2 SVGIG (reference sequence). The CDR3 DNA follows: TGTGCCTGGAGTAAGGGGGGAGCTGAAGCTTTCTTT. This gives the protein CAWSKGGAEAFF.